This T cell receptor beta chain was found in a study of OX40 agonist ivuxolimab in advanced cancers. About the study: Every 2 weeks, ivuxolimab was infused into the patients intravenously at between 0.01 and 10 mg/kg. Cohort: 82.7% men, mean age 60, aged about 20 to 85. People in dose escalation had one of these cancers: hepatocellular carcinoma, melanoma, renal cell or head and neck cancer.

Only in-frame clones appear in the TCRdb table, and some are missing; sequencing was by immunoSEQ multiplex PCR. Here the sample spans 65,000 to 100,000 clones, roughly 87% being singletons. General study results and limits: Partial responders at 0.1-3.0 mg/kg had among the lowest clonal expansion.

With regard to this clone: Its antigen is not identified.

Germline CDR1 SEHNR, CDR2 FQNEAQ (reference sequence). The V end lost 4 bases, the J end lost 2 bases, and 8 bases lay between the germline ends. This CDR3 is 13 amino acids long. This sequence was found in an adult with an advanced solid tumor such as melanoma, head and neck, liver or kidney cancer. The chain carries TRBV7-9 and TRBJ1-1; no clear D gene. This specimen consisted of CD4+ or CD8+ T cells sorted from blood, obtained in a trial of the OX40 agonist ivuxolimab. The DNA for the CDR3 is TGTGCCAGCAGCTCCGAGGGAAACACTGAAGCTTTCTTT. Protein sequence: CASSSEGNTEAFF.